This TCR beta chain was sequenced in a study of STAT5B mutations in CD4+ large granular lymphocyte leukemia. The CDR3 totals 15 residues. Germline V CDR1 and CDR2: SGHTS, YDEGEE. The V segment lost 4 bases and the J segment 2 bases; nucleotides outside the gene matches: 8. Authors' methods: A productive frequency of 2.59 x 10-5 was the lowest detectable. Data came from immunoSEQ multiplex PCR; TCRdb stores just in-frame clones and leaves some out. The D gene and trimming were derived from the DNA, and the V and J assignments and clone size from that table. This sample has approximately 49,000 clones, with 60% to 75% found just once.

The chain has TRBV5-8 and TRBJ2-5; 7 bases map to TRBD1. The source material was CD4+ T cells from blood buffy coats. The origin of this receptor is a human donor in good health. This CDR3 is CASSDGTVKQETQYF. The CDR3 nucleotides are TGTGCCAGCAGCGACGGGACAGTAAAACAAGAGACCCAGTACTTC.